This T cell receptor beta chain originates from a study of vaccination effects on CD4 cells after COVID-19. Produced via immunoSEQ multiplex PCR; TCRdb's table is partial and in-frame only. The sample includes about 36,000 clones, around 69% of them seen just once. V lost 8 bases, J lost 2 bases, and 15 bases stayed unmatched. The CDR3 covers 16 residues. Antigen-specific CD4+ T cells were expanded with viral peptide pools in the ViraFEST assay before sequencing. Following 10 days of culture, CD4+ T cells were isolated. The person had PCR-confirmed SARS-CoV-2 infection between March and December 2020. This clone was seen more than once but under ten times. Antigen specificity is unknown.

This material consisted of CD4+ T cells from PBMCs cultured with HCoV-NL63 spike peptides, taken before COVID-19 vaccination. The chain joins TRBV23-1 to TRBJ2-7; 7 bases align to TRBD1. TRBV23-1 is an ORF; its function is uncertain. This receptor was identified in a human donor who had a prior SARS-CoV-2 infection. The CDR3 protein is CASSKEPRDRTYEQYF. The CDR3 nucleotides are TGCGCCAGCTCGAAAGAGCCCCGGGACAGAACCTACGAGCAGTACTTC.